A selection of T cell receptor beta chains follows, all from one sample in a study of response to subunit inactivated influenza vaccine. TCRdb recomputed calls from the RT-PCR reads with MiXCR, one row per CDR3 protein. The sample includes approximately 700,000 distinct CDR3 sequences, 11% to 15% of them seen just once. This specimen consisted of PBMCs from blood, obtained 14 days before vaccination. The receptors stem from a man aged 45 to 65 who received an inactivated influenza vaccine. Each CDR3 is given with its conserved first and last residue. Fields, in order: J gene, clone size, D gene, V gene, CDR3 DNA, CDR3 protein. A D gene is named only where the DNA matches it firmly. Size tells how often a clone was seen (once, few, many) or the class of an expanded clone, and some rows leave it out.

j_gene: TRBJ2-7; abundance: NA; d_gene: NA; v_gene: TRBV15; CDR3nt: TGTGCCACCAGCAGAGATTCTGGCACGGCCTCCGAGCAGTACTTC; CDR3aa: CATSRDSGTASEQYF
j_gene: TRBJ1-2; abundance: NA; d_gene: NA; v_gene: TRBV28; CDR3nt: TGTGCCAGCAGTCATAATCCGACAGAGATCTATGGCTACACCTTC; CDR3aa: CASSHNPTEIYGYTF
j_gene: TRBJ2-1; abundance: many; d_gene: TRBD2; v_gene: TRBV25-1; CDR3nt: TGTGCCAGCAGTGGACTTGGGAGCGGGGGGACGCAGTTCTTC; CDR3aa: CASSGLGSGGTQFF
j_gene: TRBJ1-5; abundance: NA; d_gene: NA; v_gene: TRBV6-5; CDR3nt: TGTGCCAGCAGTTACTTAGGGGCCAATCAGCCCCAGCATTTT; CDR3aa: CASSYLGANQPQHF
j_gene: TRBJ2-2; abundance: NA; d_gene: NA; v_gene: TRBV6-5; CDR3nt: TGTGCCAGCAGTTACGCTGCGAACACCGGGGAGCTGTTTTTT; CDR3aa: CASSYAANTGELFF
j_gene: TRBJ2-7; abundance: many; d_gene: TRBD2; v_gene: TRBV4-3; CDR3nt: TGCGCCAGCAGCCAAGATATTAGCGGGGGGGGTTACGAGCAGTACTTC; CDR3aa: CASSQDISGGGYEQYF
j_gene: TRBJ2-6; abundance: NA; d_gene: TRBD1; v_gene: TRBV27; CDR3nt: TGTGCCAGCAGTAGGACAGGGGTCCTTTCTGGGGCCAACGTCCTGACTTTC; CDR3aa: CASSRTGVLSGANVLTF
j_gene: TRBJ2-6; abundance: few; d_gene: NA; v_gene: TRBV9; CDR3nt: TGTGCCAGCAGCACGGGACGGCTCTCTGGGGCCAACGTCCTGACTTTC; CDR3aa: CASSTGRLSGANVLTF
j_gene: TRBJ2-3; abundance: many; d_gene: TRBD2; v_gene: TRBV5-1; CDR3nt: TGCGCCAGCAGCACGGGACTAGCGGGGGTTACAGATACGCAGTATTTT; CDR3aa: CASSTGLAGVTDTQYF
j_gene: TRBJ1-2; abundance: few; d_gene: NA; v_gene: TRBV30; CDR3nt: TGTGCCCACACCCCAACTTCGGGAAACTATGGCTACACCTTC; CDR3aa: CAHTPTSGNYGYTF
j_gene: TRBJ2-1; abundance: NA; d_gene: TRBD2; v_gene: TRBV12-3/TRBV12-4; CDR3nt: TGTGCCAGCAGTTTGACGGTAGCGGGGTTGAATAATGAGCAGTTCTTC; CDR3aa: CASSLTVAGLNNEQFF
j_gene: TRBJ2-7; abundance: many; d_gene: NA; v_gene: TRBV2; CDR3nt: TGTGCCAGCAGTGGAGGGGGGCACCTCTACGAGCAGTACTTC; CDR3aa: CASSGGGHLYEQYF
j_gene: TRBJ2-4; abundance: many; d_gene: NA; v_gene: TRBV15; CDR3nt: TGTGCCACCAGCAGAGATTCAGGACTAAGTTACTTC; CDR3aa: CATSRDSGLSYF
j_gene: TRBJ1-6; abundance: NA; d_gene: TRBD1; v_gene: TRBV6-2/TRBV6-3; CDR3nt: TGTGCCAGCAGTTACAAACAGGGGGCCCGTAATTCACCCCTCCACTTT; CDR3aa: CASSYKQGARNSPLHF
j_gene: TRBJ2-5; abundance: NA; d_gene: TRBD1; v_gene: TRBV29-1; CDR3nt: TGCAGCTTAACGACAGGGGGAGAGACCCAGTACTTC; CDR3aa: CSLTTGGETQYF
j_gene: TRBJ2-5; abundance: few; d_gene: TRBD2; v_gene: TRBV24-1; CDR3nt: TGTGCCACCAGTGATGGAGGACACTATAGCGGGAGACGTTCAGAGACCCAGTACTTC; CDR3aa: CATSDGGHYSGRRSETQYF
j_gene: TRBJ1-4; abundance: few; d_gene: NA; v_gene: TRBV11-2; CDR3nt: TGTGCCAGCAGCTTAGTGGGTCGGATTGATAATGAAAAACTGTTTTTT; CDR3aa: CASSLVGRIDNEKLFF